These T cell receptor beta chains were read from a single sample in a study of CD8+CD57+ T cells in acquired aplastic anemia. TCRdb fed the reads into MiXCR, producing one record per CDR3 protein. The sample includes 400,000 to 450,000 distinct CDR3 sequences, roughly 68% of them seen just once. The source material was sorted CD4+, CD8+, or CD8+CD57+ T cells (not recorded which) from PBMCs. Source of these receptors: a human donor in good health, serving as a control. Both conserved end residues are trimmed from each CDR3.

j_call v_call cdr3_aa
NA TRBV7-2 ASSLQRSQYNEQF
TRBJ2-1 TRBV5-1 ASSVGDGRYNEQF
TRBJ1-2 TRBV20-1 SANTGGNYGYT
TRBJ2-6 TRBV19 ASSMWAGNGANVLT
TRBJ1-6 TRBV5-1 ASTEDGGGS
TRBJ1-5 TRBV30 AWSVAGGRQPQH
TRBJ2-3 TRBV11-1 ASSSGTSGGIDTQY
TRBJ2-3 TRBV12-3/TRBV12-4 ASSSWGDTQY
TRBJ1-2 TRBV19 ASSSLRRVDYGYT
TRBJ2-5 TRBV9 ASSEGLGRQETQY
TRBJ1-1 TRBV7-2 ASSGRAGGDTEAF
TRBJ2-1 TRBV5-1 ASSFGTGSGNEQF
TRBJ1-1 TRBV2 ASGAPNPTEAF
TRBJ1-1 TRBV10-3 AIRGAQAGEAF
TRBJ1-1 TRBV5-6 ASSDRGDTEAF
TRBJ1-1 TRBV5-1 ASSHIPGARTEAF
TRBJ1-4 TRBV6-9 ASRLGATNEKLF
TRBJ2-1 TRBV2 ASNNKDSSYNEQF
TRBJ2-5 TRBV6-1 ASSVGQGVGETQY
TRBJ1-4 TRBV2 ASSAGRLPSEKLF
TRBJ2-3 TRBV10-1 ASSAVRATEPF
TRBJ1-2 TRBV6-2/TRBV6-3 ASSVRVPWGRPNYGYT
TRBJ2-3 TRBV20-1 SARSQGTQY
TRBJ2-5 TRBV10-3 AVGGGETQY
TRBJ2-5 TRBV6-1 ASSGTGRGETQY
TRBJ1-2 TRBV19 ASSTLGTGTYGYT
TRBJ2-5 TRBV30 ACVGGSQETQY
TRBJ1-3 TRBV5-1 ASMRVGNTIY
TRBJ2-5 TRBV7-2 ASRGGADTQY
TRBJ1-5 TRBV6-5 ASSDGGSQPQH
TRBJ1-2 TRBV19 ATRDRNYGYT
TRBJ1-6 TRBV10-3 AISERQLGDSPLH
TRBJ1-2 TRBV10-3 AISEDRNYGYT
TRBJ2-1 TRBV9 ASSLRASGGYYEQF
TRBJ2-2 TRBV12-3/TRBV12-4 ASTQGLVANTGELF
TRBJ1-4 TRBV6-9 AISEPGQGRSGLF
TRBJ2-7 TRBV9 ASSTAGEVGNQHEQY
TRBJ2-4 TRBV7-2 ASSLDRGQTEA
TRBJ1-5 TRBV19 ASSMKDRLWFQH
TRBJ2-7 TRBV12-3/TRBV12-4 ASSLAWGQAGSVQY
TRBJ2-7 TRBV5-6 ASSLMSGRSSYEQY
TRBJ2-5 TRBV19 ASRVQGAWNEQY
TRBJ1-1 TRBV20-1 SASGPSHLSNTEAF
TRBJ2-2 TRBV6-5 ASSRGGIAGELF
TRBJ1-5 TRBV7-2 ASSLIRGGSQPQH
TRBJ1-6 TRBV10-3 AISESGGDNSPLH
TRBJ2-3 TRBV20-1 SAKGGSGGTDTQY
TRBJ2-5 TRBV7-3 ASSQLAGEFAD
TRBJ1-5 TRBV7-3 ASSLPFSEPQH
TRBJ1-2 TRBV7-3 ASSLEVTFYGYT
TRBJ2-7 TRBV9 ASSVSGGVYEQY
TRBJ2-1 TRBV6-1 ASILGRGWSGQF
TRBJ1-6 TRBV19 AGRVGNNSPLH
TRBJ2-7 TRBV11-2 ASSLIAATGPGAQY